These T cell receptor beta chains were read from a single sample in a study of CD8+ T cells in alopecia areata. Measured with immunoSEQ multiplex PCR; TCRdb has only the in-frame clones, and not every one. The data hold 130,000 to 150,000 clones, with 80% to 90% observed a single time. The sample here was CD8+ T cells sorted from blood, taken at week 4, from a patient treated with tofacitinib. Source of these receptors: a human donor with alopecia areata. Each CDR3 is given with its conserved first and last residue. Fields, in order: D gene, clone size, V gene, J gene, CDR3 DNA, CDR3 protein. The D gene is left open where the match is weak. Clone size is shown for a subset of rows, as once, few, many or a class of expanded clone.

d_call: TRBD2
clone_size: NA
v_call: TRBV5-4
j_call: TRBJ2-7
cdr3_nt: TGTGCCAGCAGCCCCCGTGCAAGCGGGGAGCAGCAGCAGTACTTC
cdr3_aa: CASSPRASGEQQQYF

d_call: NA
clone_size: NA
v_call: TRBV4-3
j_call: TRBJ2-1
cdr3_nt: TGCGCCAGCAGCCAAGATTGGTCCTCTCTCTCCTACAATGAGCAGTTCTTC
cdr3_aa: CASSQDWSSLSYNEQFF

d_call: TRBD2
clone_size: NA
v_call: TRBV7-9
j_call: TRBJ2-5
cdr3_nt: TGTGCCAGCAGCCCTCGGGGGGTTAACCAAGAGACCCAGTACTTC
cdr3_aa: CASSPRGVNQETQYF

d_call: TRBD1
clone_size: NA
v_call: TRBV29-1
j_call: TRBJ2-7
cdr3_nt: TGCAGCGCCCAAGGGGGCCGCGGACCGCGCTACGAGCAGTACTTC
cdr3_aa: CSAQGGRGPRYEQYF

d_call: NA
clone_size: NA
v_call: TRBV7-8
j_call: TRBJ1-5
cdr3_nt: TGTGCCAGCAGCTTATGGGTGGGTCAGCCCCAGCATTTT
cdr3_aa: CASSLWVGQPQHF

d_call: NA
clone_size: NA
v_call: TRBV4-3
j_call: TRBJ2-5
cdr3_nt: TGCGCCAGCAGCCCTGGTGCTCCGGGACGGCGGGGAGAGACCCAGTACTTC
cdr3_aa: CASSPGAPGRRGETQYF

d_call: NA
clone_size: NA
v_call: TRBV29-1
j_call: TRBJ2-1
cdr3_nt: TGCAGCGTGGATGACAGTCTCTCCTACAATGAGCAGTTCTTC
cdr3_aa: CSVDDSLSYNEQFF

d_call: NA
clone_size: once
v_call: TRBV6-1
j_call: TRBJ2-7
cdr3_nt: TGTGCCACGGACTTGGGGGCAGAAACCTCCGAGCAGTACTTC
cdr3_aa: CATDLGAETSEQYF

d_call: NA
clone_size: NA
v_call: TRBV7-9
j_call: TRBJ2-3
cdr3_nt: TGTGCCAGCAGCTCCTCCCGTTCGGGGGTTCGGACAGATACGCAGTATTTT
cdr3_aa: CASSSSRSGVRTDTQYF

d_call: NA
clone_size: NA
v_call: TRBV23-1
j_call: TRBJ2-3
cdr3_nt: TGCGCCAGCAGTCAATCTATCCGGTTTAGCACAGATACGCAGTATTTT
cdr3_aa: CASSQSIRFSTDTQYF

d_call: TRBD2
clone_size: few
v_call: TRBV7-8
j_call: TRBJ2-5
cdr3_nt: TGTGCCAGCAGCTTTAGCGGGGCGGCGAAGACCCAGTACTTC
cdr3_aa: CASSFSGAAKTQYF

d_call: TRBD2
clone_size: NA
v_call: TRBV29-1
j_call: TRBJ2-7
cdr3_nt: TGCAGCGTTGAAGGACCAGCGGGGGGGGACTACGAGCAGTACTTC
cdr3_aa: CSVEGPAGGDYEQYF

d_call: NA
clone_size: few
v_call: TRBV9
j_call: TRBJ1-1
cdr3_nt: TGTGCCAGCAGCGCCACTTCCGGAGGCACTGAAGCTTTCTTT
cdr3_aa: CASSATSGGTEAFF

d_call: NA
clone_size: NA
v_call: TRBV29-1
j_call: TRBJ1-2
cdr3_nt: TGCAGCGTTGAAGATAACGGTCCTTACTATGGCTACACCTTC
cdr3_aa: CSVEDNGPYYGYTF

d_call: NA
clone_size: NA
v_call: TRBV29-1
j_call: TRBJ1-1
cdr3_nt: TGCAGCGTTGAGGGCGGGGGGAAATGGAACACTGAAGCTTTCTTT
cdr3_aa: CSVEGGGKWNTEAFF

d_call: TRBD2
clone_size: NA
v_call: TRBV27
j_call: TRBJ2-2
cdr3_nt: TGTGCCAGCAGTTGGGGAGGGGCCACCGGGGAGCTGTTTTTT
cdr3_aa: CASSWGGATGELFF

d_call: NA
clone_size: NA
v_call: TRBV15
j_call: TRBJ1-5
cdr3_nt: TGTGCCACCAGCAGAGATTTGTCCAGCAATCAGCCCCAGCATTTT
cdr3_aa: CATSRDLSSNQPQHF

d_call: NA
clone_size: NA
v_call: TRBV5-1
j_call: TRBJ1-1
cdr3_nt: TGCGCCAGCAGCTTTTCGAACTTAGGGATGAACACTGAAGCTTTCTTT
cdr3_aa: CASSFSNLGMNTEAFF

d_call: TRBD1
clone_size: NA
v_call: TRBV7-2
j_call: TRBJ2-7
cdr3_nt: TGTGCCAGCAGCTTAGGCCCAGGGGGTAGCGAGCAGTACTTC
cdr3_aa: CASSLGPGGSEQYF

d_call: NA
clone_size: NA
v_call: TRBV9
j_call: TRBJ2-3
cdr3_nt: TGTGCCAGCAGCGTAGCAGAGGGGTTTGAAACAGATACGCAGTATTTT
cdr3_aa: CASSVAEGFETDTQYF

d_call: TRBD1
clone_size: NA
v_call: TRBV11-2
j_call: TRBJ1-1
cdr3_nt: TGTGCCAGCAGCGGAGGGACAGCTGAAGCTTTCTTT
cdr3_aa: CASSGGTAEAFF

d_call: TRBD1
clone_size: NA
v_call: TRBV15
j_call: TRBJ1-2
cdr3_nt: TGTGCCACCGGGGGACAGGACTATGGCTACACCTTC
cdr3_aa: CATGGQDYGYTF

d_call: NA
clone_size: NA
v_call: TRBV7-9
j_call: TRBJ2-1
cdr3_nt: TGTGCCAGCAGCTTGGGCCAGGTCCGCGAGCAGTTCTTC
cdr3_aa: CASSLGQVREQFF

d_call: TRBD1
clone_size: NA
v_call: TRBV4-3
j_call: TRBJ2-7
cdr3_nt: TGCGCCAGCAGCCAAGGGACAGGGCGCAGATACGAGCAGTACTTC
cdr3_aa: CASSQGTGRRYEQYF

d_call: NA
clone_size: NA
v_call: TRBV7-6
j_call: TRBJ2-1
cdr3_nt: TGTGCCAGCAGCTTAGGGAACTCCTACAATGAGCAGTTCTTC
cdr3_aa: CASSLGNSYNEQFF

d_call: TRBD1
clone_size: NA
v_call: TRBV27
j_call: TRBJ2-1
cdr3_nt: TGTGCCAGCCGTACAGGGGGCGTCTACAATGAGCAGTTCTTC
cdr3_aa: CASRTGGVYNEQFF

d_call: NA
clone_size: NA
v_call: TRBV6-5
j_call: TRBJ2-5
cdr3_nt: TGTGCCAGCAGTTACTCGAGGCTACAAGAGACCCAGTACTTC
cdr3_aa: CASSYSRLQETQYF

d_call: NA
clone_size: NA
v_call: TRBV19
j_call: TRBJ2-3
cdr3_nt: TGTGCCAGTAGTATGGAGGGGGCTAGCGCTGTCCATACGCAGTATTTT
cdr3_aa: CASSMEGASAVHTQYF

d_call: TRBD1
clone_size: few
v_call: TRBV7-9
j_call: TRBJ1-2
cdr3_nt: TGTGCCAGCAGCTTAAGGGACAGGGGATCGAACTATGGCTACACCTTC
cdr3_aa: CASSLRDRGSNYGYTF

d_call: TRBD1
clone_size: NA
v_call: TRBV14
j_call: TRBJ2-1
cdr3_nt: TGTGCCAGCAGCCGGATGAGGGGGCCCCCATACAATGAGCAGTTCTTC
cdr3_aa: CASSRMRGPPYNEQFF

d_call: TRBD1
clone_size: few
v_call: TRBV4-1
j_call: TRBJ2-7
cdr3_nt: TGCGCCAGCAGCCGGACAGGGGCCCACGCGGAGCAGTACTTC
cdr3_aa: CASSRTGAHAEQYF

d_call: NA
clone_size: NA
v_call: TRBV27
j_call: TRBJ2-1
cdr3_nt: TGTGCCAGCAGTCTGACTAGATACAATGAGCAGTTCTTC
cdr3_aa: CASSLTRYNEQFF

d_call: TRBD2
clone_size: NA
v_call: TRBV4-1
j_call: TRBJ2-1
cdr3_nt: TGCGCCAGCAGCCAAGTTGGGCTAGCGGGGGACTACAATGAGCAGTTCTTC
cdr3_aa: CASSQVGLAGDYNEQFF

d_call: TRBD1
clone_size: once
v_call: TRBV30
j_call: TRBJ2-1
cdr3_nt: TGTGCCTGGAGTTACGGGACAGGGGGAATGATTGGGCAGTTCTTC
cdr3_aa: CAWSYGTGGMIGQFF

d_call: TRBD1
clone_size: NA
v_call: TRBV12-5
j_call: TRBJ2-5
cdr3_nt: TGTGCTAGTGGTTCGCCCGAGACAGGGGGCGACGAGACCCAGTACTTC
cdr3_aa: CASGSPETGGDETQYF

d_call: NA
clone_size: once
v_call: TRBV4-2
j_call: TRBJ1-1
cdr3_nt: TGTGCCAGCAGCCAAGAGGCAGCGAACACTGAAGCTTTCTTT
cdr3_aa: CASSQEAANTEAFF

d_call: TRBD2
clone_size: NA
v_call: TRBV6-5
j_call: TRBJ2-7
cdr3_nt: TGTGCCAGCACCTCCGAGGGACTAGCCCACGAGCAGTACTTC
cdr3_aa: CASTSEGLAHEQYF

d_call: TRBD2
clone_size: NA
v_call: TRBV19
j_call: TRBJ2-4
cdr3_nt: TGTGCCAGCCCGGGGAGGGCTCACCAAAACATTCAGTACTTC
cdr3_aa: CASPGRAHQNIQYF

d_call: NA
clone_size: NA
v_call: TRBV2
j_call: TRBJ2-7
cdr3_nt: TGTGCCAGCAGCGGGTTGTCGCGGGGACAGCGTGAGCAGTACTTC
cdr3_aa: CASSGLSRGQREQYF

d_call: NA
clone_size: NA
v_call: TRBV19
j_call: TRBJ2-5
cdr3_nt: TGTGCCAGTAGTATAGCCTGGACGAATGGGGAGACCCAGTACTTC
cdr3_aa: CASSIAWTNGETQYF

d_call: TRBD1
clone_size: NA
v_call: TRBV4-2
j_call: TRBJ2-6
cdr3_nt: TGTGCCAGCAGCCAAGAGGGGACAGGTCAAGTCGCCAACGTCCTGACTTTC
cdr3_aa: CASSQEGTGQVANVLTF

d_call: TRBD2
clone_size: NA
v_call: TRBV29-1
j_call: TRBJ2-3
cdr3_nt: TGCAGCGTTGAAGATCCCGGCGGGGGGGGCGTTGCAGATACGCAGTATTTT
cdr3_aa: CSVEDPGGGGVADTQYF

d_call: NA
clone_size: once
v_call: TRBV15
j_call: TRBJ2-5
cdr3_nt: TGTGCCACCAGCAGAGATGAGGGAGAGGAGACCCAGTACTTC
cdr3_aa: CATSRDEGEETQYF

d_call: NA
clone_size: NA
v_call: TRBV4-1
j_call: TRBJ1-1
cdr3_nt: TGCGCCAGCAGCCCGGAAGGACGTTTGACTGAAGCTTTCTTT
cdr3_aa: CASSPEGRLTEAFF

d_call: NA
clone_size: NA
v_call: TRBV4-1
j_call: TRBJ2-2
cdr3_nt: TGCGCCAGCAGCCAGGCGGGCCAGCACAACGGGGAGCTGTTTTTT
cdr3_aa: CASSQAGQHNGELFF

d_call: TRBD1
clone_size: NA
v_call: TRBV6-1
j_call: TRBJ2-7
cdr3_nt: TGTGCCAGCAGCCCCGGGACAGGGAGATACGAGCAGTACTTC
cdr3_aa: CASSPGTGRYEQYF

d_call: NA
clone_size: NA
v_call: TRBV7-2
j_call: TRBJ2-6
cdr3_nt: TGTGCCAGCAGCTTGTCGCCCTCTGGGGCCAACGTCCTGACTTTC
cdr3_aa: CASSLSPSGANVLTF

d_call: NA
clone_size: NA
v_call: TRBV10-2
j_call: TRBJ1-2
cdr3_nt: TGCGCCAGCAGTCAATTTGACAACTATGGCTACACCTTC
cdr3_aa: CASSQFDNYGYTF